This entry lists 9 T cell receptor beta chains sequenced from one sample in a study of regulatory T cells in long-lasting Graves disease. Time point: newly diagnosed GD, antithyroid drugs for less than 3 months. The TCR library was made from RNA that had been extracted from PBMCs in TRIzol. Construction of the TCR beta libraries employed iRepertoire HTBI primers in conjunction with Arm-PCR of CDR3 regions. TCRdb analysed the multiplex PCR reads with MiXCR anew, one entry per CDR3 protein. There are 450,000 to 500,000 distinct CDR3 sequences in the sample; 16% occur only once, and 12% lies in the top ten. These data were also filed under a second study, of T cells in Graves' hyperthyroidism and ophthalmopathy.

The sample in question was peripheral blood mononuclear cells (PBMCs), obtained at new diagnosis, from a patient treated with antithyroid drugs. These receptors all stem from a man aged 35-49 years with Graves disease.

This clonotype was counted at least ten times. This sequence joins TRBV27 and TRBJ2-1; TRBD1 might be the D (6 bases). The ends were cut back, 2 bases at V and 2 bases at J, with 10 bases in the middle. The CDR3 has 15 residues. CDR1 is MNHEY, CDR2 SMNVEV, per germline (reference sequence). CDR3 amino acids: CASSLTGSAYNEQFF. CDR3 DNA sequence: TGTGCCAGCAGTTTAACAGGGTCGGCCTACAATGAGCAGTTCTTC.

This clonotype was observed at least ten times. The chain combines TRBV29-1 with TRBJ2-3, with D hard to call. The CDR3 totals 13 residues. With 4 bases removed from V and 2 bases from J, the gap between germline ends came to 10 bases. The germline V gene has CDR1 SQVTM and CDR2 ANQGSEA. DNA of the CDR3: TGCAGCGTTGTACCACAGACCACAGATACGCAGTATTTT. It codes for CSVVPQTTDTQYF.

Of note for this clonotype: This could be a read error, since a much larger clone is one nucleotide away. The chain is built from TRBV28 and TRBJ1-4, with TRBD1 as a possible D gene (5 bases). The CDR3 is 11 residues long. CDR1 MDHEN and CDR2 SYDVKM come from the germline V gene. With 7 bases removed from V and 9 bases from J, the gap between germline ends came to 9 bases. Here the CDR3 reads CASTGVKKLFF. The CDR3 nucleotides are TGTGCCAGCACGGGGGTGAAAAAACTGTTTTTT.

This clonotype has only a few counts. The gene calls are TRBV6-1 and TRBJ2-2, with D unresolved. Trimming left V 4 bases short and J 3 bases short, with 15 bases between. This CDR3 is 16 amino acids long. Germline V gene data show CDR1 as MNHNS and CDR2 as SASEGT. The CDR3 here is CASSGWVVIDTGELFF. The CDR3 DNA reads TGTGCCAGCAGTGGTTGGGTGGTGATAGACACCGGGGAGCTGTTTTTT.

A word on this clonotype: A read error may be the cause here, since a much bigger clone is one base away. The conserved final phenylalanine or tryptophan is absent from the CDR3, which likely points to a read error. The genes are TRBV18 and TRBJ2-7, with D maybe TRBD1 (5 bases). Germline V gives CDR1 KGHSH, CDR2 LQKENI. The CDR3 sequence is 14 residues long. V shed 2 bases and J shed 2 bases, with 10 bases lying between them. CDR3 loop: CASSPSPGTYEQYS. The CDR3 nucleotides read TGTGCCAGCTCACCAAGTCCAGGGACCTACGAGCAGTACTCC.

Many counts were recorded for this clonotype. The chain couples TRBV3-1 to TRBJ1-1; a possible D gene is TRBD1 (6 bases). This CDR3 spans 14 amino acids. V lost 1 base to trimming and J lost 2 bases, with 8 bases between them. Germline CDR1 and CDR2: LGHDT and YNNKEL (reference sequence). For the CDR3, the DNA is TGTGCCAGCAGCCAAGGGGGGGCCAACACTGAAGCTTTCTTT. Amino acid sequence: CASSQGGANTEAFF.

This clonotype was found many times. The CDR3 DNA reads as TGTGCCAGCAGCCCCTCCCAGCGGCCCCGTGGTAATGAGCAGTTCTTC. It encodes CASSPSQRPRGNEQFF. This chain joins TRBV9 and TRBJ2-1, with a weak D call TRBD2 (5 bases). Trimming cost V 4 bases and J 7 bases, with 21 bases left between them. This CDR3 region has 16 residues. Germline V gene sequence: CDR1 SGDLS, CDR2 YYNGEE.

The table lists this clonotype with a few counts. At one end the junction does not follow the germline gene, possibly because of a read error. The chain uses TRBV5-1 and TRBJ2-7; D not certain. The CDR3 extends over 12 amino acids. CDR1 and CDR2 (germline): SGHRS, YFSETQ. CDR3 region: CASSSGAYEQHF. CDR3 DNA: TGCGCCAGCAGCTCGGGTGCCTACGAGCAGCACTTC.

Ten or more counts support this clonotype. CDR3 in amino acids: CASSSRVPYEQYF. The CDR3 nucleotides are TGCGCCAGCAGCTCTCGCGTCCCCTACGAGCAGTACTTC. V is TRBV5-1 and J is TRBJ2-7, with D unclear. CDR1 is SGHRS, CDR2 YFSETQ, per germline. This CDR3 has 13 amino acids. The germline V and J ends were trimmed by 3 bases and 2 bases, with 9 bases remaining between them.